Listed below are T cell receptor beta chains from one sample, sequenced in a study of blood T cell repertoires in COVID-19. Sequencing used immunoSEQ multiplex PCR; TCRdb keeps in-frame clones, though not all of them. The table lists under 200,000 clones, around 90% of them singletons. The sample was peripheral blood. Receptors were obtained from a woman aged 55-70 years who had recovered from COVID-19. The conserved cysteine and the conserved F or W are not part of the CDR3 here. A D gene is named only where the DNA matches it firmly.

>-|TRBV5-1|TRBJ2-7
ASSLIRASYEQY
>-|TRBV2|TRBJ2-7
ASSDSVSRGKHEQY
>-|TRBV6-5|TRBJ2-1
ASTKTGSSYNEQF
>TRBD1|TRBV19|TRBJ2-5
ASSILQGAQETQY
>-|TRBV1|TRBJ2-5
TSSQDLGADPSLAGGVDQETQY
>TRBD2|TRBV6-1|TRBJ2-7
ASSDLAAGGSSYEQY
>TRBD2|TRBV28|TRBJ2-5
ASSSSGGAETQY
>TRBD1|TRBV7-6|TRBJ1-6
ASSLVGTGNSPLH
>-|TRBV7-9|TRBJ2-2
ASSFGTPELF
>-|TRBV11-2|TRBJ2-3
ASSLGGVGTDTQY
>TRBD1|TRBV7-9|TRBJ1-4
ASSVTGLGEKLF
>-|TRBV12-3/TRBV12-4|TRBJ2-1
ASSLHGGEQF
>TRBD1|TRBV19|TRBJ2-5
ASRDRDKETQY
>TRBD1|TRBV5-5|TRBJ2-7
ASRPGDRVSEQY
>-|TRBV30|TRBJ1-2
AWRRGQWNYGYT
>-|TRBV24-1|TRBJ1-1
ATSDPSKGAEAF
>-|TRBV5-8|TRBJ2-4
ANEPREGKNIQY
>-|TRBV7-9|TRBJ1-1
ASSFQNTEAF
>-|TRBV5-1|TRBJ2-5
ASSPERGQTQY
>-|TRBV5-4|TRBJ2-4
ASSLSSGGAKNIQY
>-|TRBV2|TRBJ1-5
ASSPGSRNNQPQH
>-|TRBV30|TRBJ2-2
AWISLGTPNTGELF
>TRBD1|TRBV2|TRBJ1-4
ASRGTGEGKLF
>TRBD2|TRBV11-2|TRBJ2-2
ASSLGLAKELF
>TRBD1|TRBV28|TRBJ1-2
ASSSGDRVGYGYT
>-|TRBV12-3/TRBV12-4|TRBJ2-7
ASSSNRGYEQY
>TRBD1|TRBV19|TRBJ1-5
ASSIRGTGDPDSNQPQH
>-|TRBV19|TRBJ2-4
ASSNQGGYKNIQY
>TRBD2|TRBV20-1|TRBJ2-3
SASSGGAADTQY
>TRBD2|TRBV2|TRBJ2-5
ASSEWGGVQETQY
>TRBD1|TRBV6-2/TRBV6-3|TRBJ2-7
ASSYTSDRGREQY
>-|TRBV5-1|TRBJ1-1
ASSKSGGGTEAF
>-|TRBV7-2|TRBJ2-7
ASSLGPRGVYEQY